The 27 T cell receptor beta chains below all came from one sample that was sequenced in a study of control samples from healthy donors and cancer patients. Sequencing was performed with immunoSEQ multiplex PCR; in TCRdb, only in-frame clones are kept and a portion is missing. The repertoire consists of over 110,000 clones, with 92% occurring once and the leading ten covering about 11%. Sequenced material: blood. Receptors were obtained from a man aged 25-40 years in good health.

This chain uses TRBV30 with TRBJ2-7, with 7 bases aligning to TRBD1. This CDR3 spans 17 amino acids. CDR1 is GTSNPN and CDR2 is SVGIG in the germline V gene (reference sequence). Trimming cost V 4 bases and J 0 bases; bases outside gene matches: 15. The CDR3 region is CAWNPGQLKPSSYEQYF. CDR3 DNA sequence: TGTGCCTGGAATCCGGGACAGTTAAAACCGAGCTCCTACGAGCAGTACTTC.

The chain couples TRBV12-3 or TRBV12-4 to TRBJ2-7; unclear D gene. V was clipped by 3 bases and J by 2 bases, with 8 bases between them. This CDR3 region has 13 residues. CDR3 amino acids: CASSFDHPYEQYF. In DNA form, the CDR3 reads TGTGCCAGCAGTTTCGATCACCCCTACGAGCAGTACTTC.

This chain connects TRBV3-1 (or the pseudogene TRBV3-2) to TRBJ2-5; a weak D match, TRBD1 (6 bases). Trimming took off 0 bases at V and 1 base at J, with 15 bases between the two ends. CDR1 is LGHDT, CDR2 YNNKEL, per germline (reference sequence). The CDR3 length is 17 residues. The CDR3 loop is CASSQDLIQGPQETQYF. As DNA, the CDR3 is TGTGCCAGCAGCCAAGATCTAATACAGGGCCCCCAAGAGACCCAGTACTTC.

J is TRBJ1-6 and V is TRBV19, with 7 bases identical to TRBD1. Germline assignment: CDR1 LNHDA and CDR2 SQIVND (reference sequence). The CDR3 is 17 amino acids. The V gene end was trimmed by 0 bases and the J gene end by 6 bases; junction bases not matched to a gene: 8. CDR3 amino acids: CASSIEPTGMGNSPLHF. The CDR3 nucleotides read TGTGCCAGTAGTATAGAGCCGACAGGGATGGGTAATTCACCCCTCCACTTT.

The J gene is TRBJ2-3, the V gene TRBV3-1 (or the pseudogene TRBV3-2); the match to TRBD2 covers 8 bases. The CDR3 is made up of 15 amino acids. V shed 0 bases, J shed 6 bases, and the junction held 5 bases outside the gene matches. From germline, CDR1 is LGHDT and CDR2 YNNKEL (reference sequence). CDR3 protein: CASSQDLLAGDTQYF. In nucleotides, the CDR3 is TGTGCCAGCAGCCAAGATCTTCTAGCGGGTGATACGCAGTATTTT.

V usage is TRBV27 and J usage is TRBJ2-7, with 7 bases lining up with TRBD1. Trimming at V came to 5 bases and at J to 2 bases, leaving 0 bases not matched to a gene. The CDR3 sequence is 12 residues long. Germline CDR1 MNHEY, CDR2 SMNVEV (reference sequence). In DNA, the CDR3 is TGTGCCAGCAGTGGGACAGCCTACGAGCAGTACTTC. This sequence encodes CASSGTAYEQYF.

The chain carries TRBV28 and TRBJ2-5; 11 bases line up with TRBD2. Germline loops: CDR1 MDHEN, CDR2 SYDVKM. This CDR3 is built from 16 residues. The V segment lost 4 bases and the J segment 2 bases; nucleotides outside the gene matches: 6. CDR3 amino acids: CASSSSGLADQETQYF. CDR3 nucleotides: TGTGCCAGCAGTTCCTCGGGACTAGCGGATCAAGAGACCCAGTACTTC.

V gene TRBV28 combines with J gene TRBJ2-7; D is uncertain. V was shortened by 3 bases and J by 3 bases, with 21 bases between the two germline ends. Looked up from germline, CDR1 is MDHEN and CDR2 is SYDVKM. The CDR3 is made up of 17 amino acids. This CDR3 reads CASSFFIRADTFYEQYF. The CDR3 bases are TGTGCCAGCAGTTTTTTTATCCGGGCAGACACATTCTACGAGCAGTACTTC.

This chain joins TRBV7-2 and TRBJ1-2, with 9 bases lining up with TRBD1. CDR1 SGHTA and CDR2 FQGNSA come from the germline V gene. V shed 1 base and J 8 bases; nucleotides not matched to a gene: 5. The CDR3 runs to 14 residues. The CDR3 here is CASSLGQGVRGYTF. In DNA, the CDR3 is TGTGCCAGCAGCTTAGGACAGGGGGTGCGGGGCTACACCTTC.

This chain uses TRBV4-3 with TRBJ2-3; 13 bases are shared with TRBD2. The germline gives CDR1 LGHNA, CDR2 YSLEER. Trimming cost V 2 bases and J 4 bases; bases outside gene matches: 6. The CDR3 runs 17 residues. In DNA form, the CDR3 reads TGCGCCAGCAGCCAAAGCCCGGGACTAGCGGGACCAGATACGCAGTATTTT. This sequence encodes CASSQSPGLAGPDTQYF.

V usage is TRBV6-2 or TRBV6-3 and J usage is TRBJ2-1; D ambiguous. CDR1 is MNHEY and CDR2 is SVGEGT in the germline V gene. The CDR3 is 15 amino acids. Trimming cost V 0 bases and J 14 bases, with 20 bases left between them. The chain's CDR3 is CASSYSKLQPQGEFF. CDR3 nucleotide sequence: TGTGCCAGCAGTTACTCGAAACTTCAGCCCCAAGGAGAGTTCTTC.

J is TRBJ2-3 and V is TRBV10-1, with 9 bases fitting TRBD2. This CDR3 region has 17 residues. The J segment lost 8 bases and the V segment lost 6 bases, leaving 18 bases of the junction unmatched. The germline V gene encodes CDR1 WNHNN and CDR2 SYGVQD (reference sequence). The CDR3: CASSYRPRGLAFVTQYF. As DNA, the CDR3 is TGCGCCAGCAGCTATAGACCTAGAGGACTAGCGTTTGTTACGCAGTATTTT.

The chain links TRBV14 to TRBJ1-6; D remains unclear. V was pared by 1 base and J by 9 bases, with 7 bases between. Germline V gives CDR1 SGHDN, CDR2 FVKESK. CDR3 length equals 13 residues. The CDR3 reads CASSQVLGSPLHF. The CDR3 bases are TGTGCCAGCAGCCAAGTTTTGGGTTCACCCCTCCACTTT.

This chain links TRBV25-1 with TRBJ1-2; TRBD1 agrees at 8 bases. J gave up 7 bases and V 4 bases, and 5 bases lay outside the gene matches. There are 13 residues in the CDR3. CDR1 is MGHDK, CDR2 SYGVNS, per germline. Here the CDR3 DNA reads TGTGCCAGCAGTGGCAGGGGGCTTGTTGGCTACACCTTC. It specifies CASSGRGLVGYTF.

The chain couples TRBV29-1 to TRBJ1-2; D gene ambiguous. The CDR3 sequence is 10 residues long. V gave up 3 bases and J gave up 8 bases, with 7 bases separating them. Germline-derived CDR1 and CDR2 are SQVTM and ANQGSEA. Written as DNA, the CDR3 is TGCAGCGTTGAGGGGTACGGCTACACCTTC. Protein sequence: CSVEGYGYTF.

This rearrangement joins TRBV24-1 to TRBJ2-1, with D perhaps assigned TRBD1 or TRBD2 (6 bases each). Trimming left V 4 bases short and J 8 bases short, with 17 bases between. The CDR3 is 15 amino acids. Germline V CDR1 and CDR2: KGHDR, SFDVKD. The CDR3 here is CATSDGGSVFDEQFF. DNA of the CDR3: TGTGCCACCAGTGACGGGGGCTCGGTGTTCGATGAGCAGTTCTTC.

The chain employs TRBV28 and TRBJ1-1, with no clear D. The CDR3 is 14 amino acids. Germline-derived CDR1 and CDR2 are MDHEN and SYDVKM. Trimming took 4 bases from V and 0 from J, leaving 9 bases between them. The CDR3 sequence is CASSSPVLNTEAFF. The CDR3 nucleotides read TGTGCCAGCAGTTCCCCCGTCCTGAACACTGAAGCTTTCTTT. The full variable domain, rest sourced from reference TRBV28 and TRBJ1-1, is DVKVTQSSRYLVKRTGEKVFLECVQDMDHENMFWYRQDPGLGLRLIYFSYDVKMKEKGDIPEGYSVSREKKERFSLILESASTNQTSMYLCASSSPVLNTEAFFGQGTRLTVV.

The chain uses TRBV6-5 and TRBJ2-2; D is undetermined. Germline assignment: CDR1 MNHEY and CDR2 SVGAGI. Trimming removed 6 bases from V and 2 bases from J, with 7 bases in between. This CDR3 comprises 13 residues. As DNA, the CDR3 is TGTGCCAGCAGGGGATATAACACCGGGGAGCTGTTTTTT. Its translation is CASRGYNTGELFF.

DNA of the CDR3: TGTGCCAGCAGCCAAGGCGCGTCCCCGGGGTACAATGAGCAGTTCTTC. It yields the protein CASSQGASPGYNEQFF. V is TRBV4-2 and J is TRBJ2-1; a possible D gene is TRBD2 (5 bases). The ends were cut back, 1 base at V and 4 bases at J, with 14 bases in the middle. CDR1 and CDR2 from the germline V gene are LGHNA and YNFKEQ. This CDR3 has 16 residues.

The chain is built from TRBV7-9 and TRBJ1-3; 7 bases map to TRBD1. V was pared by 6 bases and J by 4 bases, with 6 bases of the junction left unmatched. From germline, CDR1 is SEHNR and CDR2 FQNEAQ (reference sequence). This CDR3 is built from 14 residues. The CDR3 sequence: CASRTTGSGNTIYF. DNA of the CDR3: TGTGCCAGCAGGACGACAGGGTCCGGAAACACCATATATTTT.

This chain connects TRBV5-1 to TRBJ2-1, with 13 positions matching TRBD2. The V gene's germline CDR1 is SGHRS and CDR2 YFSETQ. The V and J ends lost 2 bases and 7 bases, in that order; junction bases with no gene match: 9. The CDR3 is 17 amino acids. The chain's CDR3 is CASSLTSGRAVRNEQFF. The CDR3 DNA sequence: TGCGCCAGCAGCTTAACTAGCGGGAGGGCCGTTAGGAATGAGCAGTTCTTC.

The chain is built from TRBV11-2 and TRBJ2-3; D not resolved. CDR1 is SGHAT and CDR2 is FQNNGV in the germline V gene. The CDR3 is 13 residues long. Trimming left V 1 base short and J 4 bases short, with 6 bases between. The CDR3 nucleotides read TGTGCCAGCAGCTTAGGTCCCCCAGATACGCAGTATTTT. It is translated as CASSLGPPDTQYF.

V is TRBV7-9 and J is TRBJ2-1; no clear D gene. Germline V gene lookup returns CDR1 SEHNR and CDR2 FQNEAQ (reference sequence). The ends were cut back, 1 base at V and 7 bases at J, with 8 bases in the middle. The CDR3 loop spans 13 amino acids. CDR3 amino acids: CASSLDLGNEQFF. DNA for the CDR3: TGTGCCAGCAGCTTAGACTTAGGTAATGAGCAGTTCTTC. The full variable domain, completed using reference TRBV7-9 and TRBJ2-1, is DTGVSQNPRHKITKRGQNVTFRCDPISEHNRLYWYRQTLGQGPEFLTYFQNEAQLEKSRLLSDRFSAERPKGSFSTLEIQRTEQGDSAMYLCASSLDLGNEQFFGPGTRLTVL.

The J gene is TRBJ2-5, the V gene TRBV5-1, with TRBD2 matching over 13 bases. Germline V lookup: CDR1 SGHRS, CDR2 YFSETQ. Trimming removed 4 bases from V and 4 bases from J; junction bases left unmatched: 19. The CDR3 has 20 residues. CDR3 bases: TGCGCCAGCAGCGGGCCCTGGACTAGCGGGAGTCTGACGAAGCGAGAGACCCAGTACTTC. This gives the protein CASSGPWTSGSLTKRETQYF. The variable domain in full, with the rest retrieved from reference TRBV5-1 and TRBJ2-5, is KAGVTQTPRYLIKTRGQQVTLSCSPISGHRSVSWYQQTPGQGLQFLFEYFSETQRNKGNFPGRFSGRQFSNSRSEMNVSTLELGDSALYLCASSGPWTSGSLTKRETQYFGPGTRLLVL.

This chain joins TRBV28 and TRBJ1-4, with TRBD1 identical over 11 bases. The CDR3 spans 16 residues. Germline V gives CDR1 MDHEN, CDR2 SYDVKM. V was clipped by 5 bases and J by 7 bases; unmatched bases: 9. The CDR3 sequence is CASSAFSGQGVEKLFF. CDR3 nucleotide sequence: TGTGCCAGCAGTGCCTTTTCGGGACAGGGGGTTGAAAAACTGTTTTTT. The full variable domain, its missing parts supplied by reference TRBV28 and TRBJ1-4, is DVKVTQSSRYLVKRTGEKVFLECVQDMDHENMFWYRQDPGLGLRLIYFSYDVKMKEKGDIPEGYSVSREKKERFSLILESASTNQTSMYLCASSAFSGQGVEKLFFGSGTQLSVL.

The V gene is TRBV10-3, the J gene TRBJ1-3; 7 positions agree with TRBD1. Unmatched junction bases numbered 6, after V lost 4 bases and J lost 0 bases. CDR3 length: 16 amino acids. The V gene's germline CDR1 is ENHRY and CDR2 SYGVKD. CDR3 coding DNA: TGTGCCATCAGTGGGGGACAGCAAACCTCTGGAAACACCATATATTTT. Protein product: CAISGGQQTSGNTIYF.

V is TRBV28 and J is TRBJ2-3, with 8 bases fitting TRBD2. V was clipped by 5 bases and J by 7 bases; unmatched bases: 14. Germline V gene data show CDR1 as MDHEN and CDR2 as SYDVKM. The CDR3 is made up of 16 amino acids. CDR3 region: CASSPFLGREVNTQYF. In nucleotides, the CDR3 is TGTGCCAGCAGTCCGTTCCTAGGGCGGGAGGTTAATACGCAGTATTTT.